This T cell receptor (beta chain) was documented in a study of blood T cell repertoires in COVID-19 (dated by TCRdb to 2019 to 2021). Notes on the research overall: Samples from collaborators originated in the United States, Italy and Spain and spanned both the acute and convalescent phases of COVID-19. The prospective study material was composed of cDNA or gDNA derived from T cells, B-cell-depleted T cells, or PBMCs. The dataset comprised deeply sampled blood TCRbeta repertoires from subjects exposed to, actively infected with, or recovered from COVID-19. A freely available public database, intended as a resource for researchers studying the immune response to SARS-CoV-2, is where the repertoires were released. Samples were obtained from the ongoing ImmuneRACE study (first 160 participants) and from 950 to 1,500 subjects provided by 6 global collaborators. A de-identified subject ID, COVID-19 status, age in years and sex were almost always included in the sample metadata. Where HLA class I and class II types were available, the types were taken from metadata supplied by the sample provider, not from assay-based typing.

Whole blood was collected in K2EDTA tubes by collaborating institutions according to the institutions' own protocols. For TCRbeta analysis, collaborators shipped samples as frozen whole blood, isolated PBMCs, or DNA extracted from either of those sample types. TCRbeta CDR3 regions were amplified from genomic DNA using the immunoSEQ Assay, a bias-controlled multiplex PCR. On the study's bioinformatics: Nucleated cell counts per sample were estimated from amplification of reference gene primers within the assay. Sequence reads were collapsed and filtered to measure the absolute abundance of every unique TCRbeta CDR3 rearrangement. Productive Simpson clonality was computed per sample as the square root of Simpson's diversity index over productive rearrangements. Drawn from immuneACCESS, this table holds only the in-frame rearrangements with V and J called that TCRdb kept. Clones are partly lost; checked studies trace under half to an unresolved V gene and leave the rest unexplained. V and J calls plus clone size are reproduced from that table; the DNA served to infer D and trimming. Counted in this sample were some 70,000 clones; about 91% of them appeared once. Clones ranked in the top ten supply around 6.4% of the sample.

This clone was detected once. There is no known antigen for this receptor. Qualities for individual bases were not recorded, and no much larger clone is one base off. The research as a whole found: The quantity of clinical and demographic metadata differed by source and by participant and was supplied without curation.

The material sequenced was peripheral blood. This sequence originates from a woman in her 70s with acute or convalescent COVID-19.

The DNA sequence is TGTGCCAGCAGTACAGGACAGGGTTTACGAAACACCATATATTTT. Translated, it gives CASSTGQGLRNTIYF. The rearranged segments are TRBV6-5 and TRBJ1-3; 8 central bases correspond to TRBD1. The germline V gene encodes CDR1 MNHEY and CDR2 SVGAGI. Its CDR3 holds 15 amino acids, cysteine through phenylalanine. Only the CDR3 part of the read is kept: 45 bases, read in frame from the first base. V ends up 5 bases short and J 5 bases short, with an unmatched junction base count of 8.